This paragraph reports one T cell receptor (beta chain). Its antigen is currently unknown. Amplification used 60 Vbeta primers and 13 Jbeta primers. Profiling relied on immunoSEQ multiplex PCR, and the TCRdb table lists in-frame clones only, not all of them. The table records approximately 160,000 clones, roughly 64% of them present only once. V was pared by 2 bases and J by 11 bases, with 13 bases between. CDR1 is SGHVS and CDR2 is FNYEAQ in the germline V gene. This CDR3 is 13 amino acids long. The data derive from a study of cytomegalovirus exposure and HLA in healthy donors. Study-level points and caveats: The study flagged about 150 TCR beta chains as cytomegalovirus-associated.

The sequenced sample consisted of PBMCs. The TCR originated in a woman in her thirties in good health and CMV-seropositive. The chain is built from TRBV7-6 and TRBJ1-3; D gene ambiguous. The DNA of the CDR3 is TGTGCCAGCAGCTTACGGGAGGATAGGGCCATATATTTT. Translating gives CASSLREDRAIYF.